This TCR beta chain was found in a study of response to subunit inactivated influenza vaccine. In its sample, this clonotype was seen a few times. Its target is unknown. Each CDR3 protein gets one entry after TCRdb re-called the RT-PCR reads with MiXCR. The top ten hold about 12% of the sample, which has fewer than 650,000 distinct CDR3 sequences, 10% to 15% seen once. Study results and limitations: The study's authors posited that every seasonal influenza vaccination enlists few new T cells.

Trimming stripped 9 bases from V and 10 bases from J, with 13 bases between. The CDR3 sequence is 11 residues long. The clonotype was recovered from a man aged 50 to 59 who received an inactivated influenza vaccine. The chain employs TRBV12-3 or TRBV12-4 and TRBJ2-1; tentatively, D is TRBD1 or TRBD2 (5 bases each). The sample consisted of PBMCs from blood, taken roughly 45 days after vaccination. CDR3 bases: TGTGCCAGTTATAGTGGGGGAGAGCAGTTCTTC. This sequence encodes CASYSGGEQFF.